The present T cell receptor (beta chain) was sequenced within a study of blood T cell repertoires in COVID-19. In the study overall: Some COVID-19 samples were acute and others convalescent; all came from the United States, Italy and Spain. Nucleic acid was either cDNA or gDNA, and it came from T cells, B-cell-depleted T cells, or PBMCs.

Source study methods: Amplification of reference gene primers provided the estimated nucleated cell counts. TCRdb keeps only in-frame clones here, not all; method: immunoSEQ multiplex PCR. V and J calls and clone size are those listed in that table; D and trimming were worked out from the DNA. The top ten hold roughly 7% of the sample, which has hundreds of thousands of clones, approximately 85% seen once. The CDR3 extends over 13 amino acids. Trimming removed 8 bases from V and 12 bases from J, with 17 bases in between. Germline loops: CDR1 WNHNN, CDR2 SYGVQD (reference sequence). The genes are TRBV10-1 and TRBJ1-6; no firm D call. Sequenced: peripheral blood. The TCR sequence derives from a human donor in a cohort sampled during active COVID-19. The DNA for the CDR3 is TGCGCCAGCCGAGATGGTCTCGGCGGACCCCTCCACTTT. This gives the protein CASRDGLGGPLHF.